These 13 T cell receptor beta chains were all obtained from the same sample, sequenced in a study of PD-1 blockade in classical Hodgkin lymphoma. The repertoire was sequenced with immunoSEQ multiplex PCR; TCRdb's copy has only in-frame clones and lacks some. The sample has roughly 16,000 clones; around 87% are singletons. Noted time point: newly diagnosed, previously untreated cHL patient sample. Input material: peripheral blood mononuclear cells (PBMCs). Source of these receptors: a human donor with classical Hodgkin lymphoma.

V gene TRBV28 combines with J gene TRBJ1-1; 9 positions match TRBD1. J was trimmed by 5 bases and V by 4 bases; bases with no gene match: 5. The CDR3 is 14 residues long. CDR1 MDHEN and CDR2 SYDVKM come from the germline V gene. The CDR3: CASSYHRGRTEAFF. The CDR3, as DNA: TGTGCCAGCAGTTACCACAGGGGGCGGACTGAAGCTTTCTTT.

The chain joins TRBV5-1 to TRBJ1-2; possibly TRBD1 for D (5 bases). V gave up 0 bases and J gave up 8 bases, with 17 bases separating them. CDR1 and CDR2 from the germline V gene are SGHRS and YFSETQ. CDR3 length: 15 amino acids. DNA of the CDR3: TGCGCCAGCAGCTTGGGACAGTTGGGAGGGTACGGCTACACCTTC. It codes for CASSLGQLGGYGYTF.

This chain connects TRBV10-3 to TRBJ2-1; D gene uncertain. The CDR3 has 13 residues. The V and J ends lost 0 bases and 7 bases respectively, with 7 bases between them. Germline CDR1 ENHRY, CDR2 SYGVKD. The CDR3: CAISESGKNEQFF. The CDR3, as DNA: TGTGCCATCAGTGAGTCTGGAAAGAATGAGCAGTTCTTC.

This chain joins TRBV10-2 and TRBJ2-1, with TRBD2 matching over 8 bases. The germline V gene has CDR1 WSHSY and CDR2 SAAADI. The CDR3 length is 12 residues. After removal of 7 bases from V and 9 bases from J, the junction contained 5 bases not matched to a gene. CDR3: CASTWTSSEQFF. The DNA for the CDR3 is TGCGCCAGCACCTGGACTAGCAGTGAGCAGTTCTTC.

The rearrangement joins TRBV5-4 to TRBJ2-1; D call uncertain. Trimming removed 4 bases at V and 7 bases at J, with 9 bases between. The CDR3 consists of 12 residues. The germline V gene encodes CDR1 SGHNT and CDR2 YYREEE (reference sequence). CDR3 sequence: CASSKNSNEQFF. In DNA, the CDR3 is TGTGCCAGCAGCAAGAACAGTAATGAGCAGTTCTTC.

This chain links TRBV9 with TRBJ2-7, with 10 bases matching TRBD1. This CDR3 region has 15 residues. The V and J ends lost 0 bases and 6 bases, in that order; junction bases with no gene match: 6. Germline CDR1 and CDR2: SGDLS and YYNGEE. The CDR3 DNA is TGTGCCAGCAGCGTAGGGGGACAGGGGAATAGCGAGCAGTACTTC. It translates to CASSVGGQGNSEQYF.

This chain links TRBV9 with TRBJ1-3, with 7 bases aligning to TRBD1. With V trimmed by 4 bases and J by 2 bases, 3 bases remained unmatched. This CDR3 has 14 amino acids. Germline loops: CDR1 SGDLS, CDR2 YYNGEE. CDR3 bases: TGTGCCAGCAGCCAGACAGGGACTGGAAACACCATATATTTT. Residues: CASSQTGTGNTIYF.

The chain's CDR3 is CASSSIQGYRTEAFF. DNA for the CDR3: TGTGCCAGCAGTTCGATACAGGGATACCGAACTGAAGCTTTCTTT. The chain employs TRBV2 and TRBJ1-1; D possibly corresponds to TRBD1 (6 bases). Trimming left V 5 bases short and J 5 bases short, with 18 bases between. Germline CDR1 SNHLY, CDR2 FYNNEI. The CDR3 has 15 amino acids.

The chain combines TRBV9 with TRBJ1-1, with D possibly TRBD1 on 6 matching bases. The V end was cut by 4 bases, the J end by 4 bases, with 14 bases between. Germline loops: CDR1 SGDLS, CDR2 YYNGEE. CDR3 size: 14 residues. CDR3 coding DNA: TGTGCCAGCAGCCCCATTCGAGGGGGCACTGAAGCTTTCTTT. Translated, it gives CASSPIRGGTEAFF.

The J gene is TRBJ2-7, the V gene TRBV9, with 11 positions matching TRBD1. Unmatched junction bases numbered 15, after V lost 4 bases and J lost 0 bases. CDR1 is SGDLS, CDR2 YYNGEE, per germline. The CDR3 totals 19 residues. The CDR3 sequence: CASSNLEGQGVLSSYEQYF. The CDR3 DNA reads TGTGCCAGCAGCAATTTGGAGGGACAGGGGGTCCTGAGCTCCTACGAGCAGTACTTC.

This chain connects TRBV10-1 to TRBJ2-1; 8 positions agree with TRBD2. The germline gives CDR1 WNHNN, CDR2 SYGVQD (reference sequence). After removal of 0 bases from V and 2 bases from J, the junction contained 9 bases not matched to a gene. The CDR3 contains 18 residues. The CDR3, as DNA: TGCGCCAGCAGTGAGTCGGGAGCGGGAGAGATCGCCTACAATGAGCAGTTCTTC. It translates to CASSESGAGEIAYNEQFF.

The chain carries TRBV19 and TRBJ2-7, with 7 bases lining up with TRBD2. The CDR3 is 14 residues long. CDR1 and CDR2 (germline): LNHDA, SQIVND (reference sequence). The V segment lost 6 bases and the J segment 5 bases; nucleotides outside the gene matches: 10. DNA for the CDR3: TGTGCCAGTAGCCCAACTAGCGTCCCTCACGAGCAGTACTTC. Protein sequence: CASSPTSVPHEQYF.

This sequence joins TRBV4-1 and TRBJ2-1; 8 bases fit TRBD1. V shed 4 bases and J 5 bases; nucleotides not matched to a gene: 4. The CDR3 has 14 residues. Germline V CDR1 and CDR2: MGHRA, YSYEKL. The CDR3 here is CASSRWDRNNEQFF. The CDR3 nucleotides are TGCGCCAGCAGCCGTTGGGACAGGAACAATGAGCAGTTCTTC.